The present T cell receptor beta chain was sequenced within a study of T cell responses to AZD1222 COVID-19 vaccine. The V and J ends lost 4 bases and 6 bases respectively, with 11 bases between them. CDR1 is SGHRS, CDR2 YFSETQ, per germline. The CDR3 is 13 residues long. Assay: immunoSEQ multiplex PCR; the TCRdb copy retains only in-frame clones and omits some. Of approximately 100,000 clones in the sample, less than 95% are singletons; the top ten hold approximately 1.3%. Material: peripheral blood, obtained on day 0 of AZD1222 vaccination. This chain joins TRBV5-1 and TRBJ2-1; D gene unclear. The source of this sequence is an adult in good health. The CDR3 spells CASSPEFVNEQFF. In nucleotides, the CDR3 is TGCGCCAGCAGCCCCGAATTTGTCAATGAGCAGTTCTTC. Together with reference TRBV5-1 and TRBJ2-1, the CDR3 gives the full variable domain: KAGVTQTPRYLIKTRGQQVTLSCSPISGHRSVSWYQQTPGQGLQFLFEYFSETQRNKGNFPGRFSGRQFSNSRSEMNVSTLELGDSALYLCASSPEFVNEQFFGPGTRLTVL.